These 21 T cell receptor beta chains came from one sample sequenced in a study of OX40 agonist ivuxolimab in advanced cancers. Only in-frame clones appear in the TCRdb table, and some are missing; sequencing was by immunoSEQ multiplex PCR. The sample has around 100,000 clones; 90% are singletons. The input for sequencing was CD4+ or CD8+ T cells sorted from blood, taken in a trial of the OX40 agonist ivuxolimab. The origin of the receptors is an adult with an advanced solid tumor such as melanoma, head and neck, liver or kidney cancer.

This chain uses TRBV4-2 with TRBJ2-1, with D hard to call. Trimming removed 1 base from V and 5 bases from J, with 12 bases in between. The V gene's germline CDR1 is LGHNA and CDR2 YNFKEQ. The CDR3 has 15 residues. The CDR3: CASSQGSVPNNEQFF. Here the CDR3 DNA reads TGTGCCAGCAGCCAAGGGTCGGTCCCAAACAATGAGCAGTTCTTC.

This CDR3 reads CASTPAPDAGYGYTF. Written as DNA, the CDR3 is TGTGCCAGCACCCCCGCGCCGGATGCGGGCTATGGCTACACCTTC. The chain is built from TRBV11-1 and TRBJ1-2; D gene unclear. V lost 7 bases and J 4 bases, leaving 19 bases between the germline ends. Germline CDR1 SGHAT, CDR2 FQDESV (reference sequence). The CDR3 is made up of 15 amino acids.

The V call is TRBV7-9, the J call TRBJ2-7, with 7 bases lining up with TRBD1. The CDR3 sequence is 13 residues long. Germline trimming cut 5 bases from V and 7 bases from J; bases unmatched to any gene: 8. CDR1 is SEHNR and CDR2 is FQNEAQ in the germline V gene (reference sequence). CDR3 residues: CASSRQGVEEQYF. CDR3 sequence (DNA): TGTGCCAGCAGCCGACAGGGAGTAGAGGAGCAGTACTTC.

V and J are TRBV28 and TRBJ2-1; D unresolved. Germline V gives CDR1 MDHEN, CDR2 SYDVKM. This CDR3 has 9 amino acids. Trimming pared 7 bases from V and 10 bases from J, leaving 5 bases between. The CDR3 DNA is TGTGCCAGCATTCTGGAGCAGTTCTTC. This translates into CASILEQFF. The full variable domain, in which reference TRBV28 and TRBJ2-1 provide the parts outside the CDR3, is DVKVTQSSRYLVKRTGEKVFLECVQDMDHENMFWYRQDPGLGLRLIYFSYDVKMKEKGDIPEGYSVSREKKERFSLILESASTNQTSMYLCASILEQFFGPGTRLTVL.

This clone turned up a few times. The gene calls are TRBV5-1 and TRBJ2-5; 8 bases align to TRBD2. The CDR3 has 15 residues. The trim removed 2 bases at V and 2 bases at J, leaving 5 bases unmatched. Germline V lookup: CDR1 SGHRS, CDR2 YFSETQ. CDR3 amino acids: CASSFYSGTQETQYF. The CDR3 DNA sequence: TGCGCCAGCAGCTTTTATAGCGGGACACAAGAGACCCAGTACTTC.

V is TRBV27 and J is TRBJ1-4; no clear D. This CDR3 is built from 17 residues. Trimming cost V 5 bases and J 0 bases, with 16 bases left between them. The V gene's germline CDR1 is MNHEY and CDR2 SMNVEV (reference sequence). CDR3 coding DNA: TGTGCCAGCAGTCCGCTATCGAATCTTGCAACTAATGAAAAACTGTTTTTT. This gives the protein CASSPLSNLATNEKLFF.

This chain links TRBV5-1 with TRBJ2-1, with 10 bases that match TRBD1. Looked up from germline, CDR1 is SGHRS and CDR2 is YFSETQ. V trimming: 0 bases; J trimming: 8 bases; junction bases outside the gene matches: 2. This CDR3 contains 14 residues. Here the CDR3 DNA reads TGCGCCAGCAGCTTGGGACAGGGGGCCGATGAGCAGTTCTTC. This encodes CASSLGQGADEQFF.

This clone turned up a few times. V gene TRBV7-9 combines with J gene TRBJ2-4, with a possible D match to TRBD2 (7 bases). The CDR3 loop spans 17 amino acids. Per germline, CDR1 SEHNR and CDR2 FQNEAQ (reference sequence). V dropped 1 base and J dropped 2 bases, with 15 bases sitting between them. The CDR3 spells CASSLGSGGISKNIQYF. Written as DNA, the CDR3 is TGTGCCAGCAGCTTAGGGTCGGGGGGCATATCCAAAAACATTCAGTACTTC.

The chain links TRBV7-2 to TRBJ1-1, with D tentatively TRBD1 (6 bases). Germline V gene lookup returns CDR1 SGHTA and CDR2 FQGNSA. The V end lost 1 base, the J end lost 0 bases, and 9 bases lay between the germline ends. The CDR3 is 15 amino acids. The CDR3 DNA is TGTGCCAGCAGCTTAGGTACAGGGATGAACACTGAAGCTTTCTTT. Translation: CASSLGTGMNTEAFF.

The CDR3, as DNA: TGTGCCAGTAGTACGCGGGGACAGGCTACTAATCAGCCCCAGCATTTT. Encoded protein: CASSTRGQATNQPQHF. The gene calls are TRBV19 and TRBJ1-5; 8 bases agree with TRBD1. The germline V gene encodes CDR1 LNHDA and CDR2 SQIVND (reference sequence). The J segment lost 4 bases and the V segment lost 4 bases, leaving 9 bases of the junction unmatched. This CDR3 is built from 16 residues.

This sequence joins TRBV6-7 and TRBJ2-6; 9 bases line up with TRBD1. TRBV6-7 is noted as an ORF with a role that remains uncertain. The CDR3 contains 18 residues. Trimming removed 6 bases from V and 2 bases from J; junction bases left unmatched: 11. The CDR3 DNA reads TGTGCCAGCAGCTTCCGGGACAGGGAGCTAGCTGGGGCCAACGTCCTGACTTTC. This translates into CASSFRDRELAGANVLTF.

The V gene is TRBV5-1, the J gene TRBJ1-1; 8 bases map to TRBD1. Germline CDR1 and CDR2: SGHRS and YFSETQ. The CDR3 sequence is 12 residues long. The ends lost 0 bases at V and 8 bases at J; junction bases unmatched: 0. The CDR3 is CASSLGTGEAFF. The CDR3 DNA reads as TGCGCCAGCAGCTTGGGGACAGGGGAAGCTTTCTTT.

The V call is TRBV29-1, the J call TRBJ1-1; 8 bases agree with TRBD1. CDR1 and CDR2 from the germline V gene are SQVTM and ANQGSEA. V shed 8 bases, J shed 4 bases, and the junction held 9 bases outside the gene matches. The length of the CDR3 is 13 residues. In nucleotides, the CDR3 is TGCAGCTTCCTCCAGGGGGCCCGCACTGAAGCTTTCTTT. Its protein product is CSFLQGARTEAFF.

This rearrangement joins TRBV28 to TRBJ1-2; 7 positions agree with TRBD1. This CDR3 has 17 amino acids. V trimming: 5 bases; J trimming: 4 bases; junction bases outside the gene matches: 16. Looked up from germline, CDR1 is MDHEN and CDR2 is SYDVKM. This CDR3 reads CASSETGTASGGYGYTF. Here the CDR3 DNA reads TGTGCCAGCAGTGAAACCGGGACAGCCTCTGGTGGCTATGGCTACACCTTC.

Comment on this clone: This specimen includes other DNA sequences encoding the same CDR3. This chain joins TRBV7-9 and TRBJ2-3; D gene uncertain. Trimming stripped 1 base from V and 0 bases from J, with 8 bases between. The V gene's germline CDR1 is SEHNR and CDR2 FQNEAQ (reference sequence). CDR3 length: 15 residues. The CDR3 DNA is TGTGCCAGCAGCTTAGTCGCGGCTAGCACAGATACGCAGTATTTT. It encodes CASSLVAASTDTQYF.

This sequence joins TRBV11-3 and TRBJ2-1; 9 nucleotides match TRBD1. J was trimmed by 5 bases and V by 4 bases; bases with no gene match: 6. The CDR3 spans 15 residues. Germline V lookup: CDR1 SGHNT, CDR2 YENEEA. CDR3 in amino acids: CASSSRQGGDNEQFF. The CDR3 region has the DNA TGTGCCAGCAGCTCCCGACAGGGGGGGGACAATGAGCAGTTCTTC. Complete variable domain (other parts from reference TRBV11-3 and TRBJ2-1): EAGVVQSPRYKIIEKKQPVAFWCNPISGHNTLYWYLQNLGQGPELLIRYENEEAVDDSQLPKDRFSAERLKGVDSTLKIQPAELGDSAVYLCASSSRQGGDNEQFFGPGTRLTVL.

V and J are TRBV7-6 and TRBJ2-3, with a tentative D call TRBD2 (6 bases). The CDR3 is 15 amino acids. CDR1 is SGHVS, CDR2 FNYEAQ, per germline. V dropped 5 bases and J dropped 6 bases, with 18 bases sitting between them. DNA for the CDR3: TGTGCCAGCAGCCATCGGACTCTCGGGGGTGATACGCAGTATTTT. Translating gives CASSHRTLGGDTQYF. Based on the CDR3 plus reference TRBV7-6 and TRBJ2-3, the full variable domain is GAGVSQSPRYKVTKRGQDVALRCDPISGHVSLYWYRQALGQGPEFLTYFNYEAQQDKSGLPNDRFSAERPEGSISTLTIQRTEQRDSAMYRCASSHRTLGGDTQYFGPGTRLTVL.

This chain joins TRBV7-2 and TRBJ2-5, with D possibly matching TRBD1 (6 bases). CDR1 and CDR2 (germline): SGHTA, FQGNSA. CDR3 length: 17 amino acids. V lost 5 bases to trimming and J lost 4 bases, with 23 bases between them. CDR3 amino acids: CASSPAASVRGRETQYF. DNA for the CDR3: TGTGCCAGCAGCCCCGCCGCCTCTGTAAGGGGGAGAGAGACCCAGTACTTC.

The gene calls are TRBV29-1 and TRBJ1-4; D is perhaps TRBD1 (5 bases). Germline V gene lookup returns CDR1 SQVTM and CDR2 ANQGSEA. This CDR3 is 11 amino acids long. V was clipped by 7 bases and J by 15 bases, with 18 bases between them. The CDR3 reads CSAEKLGQMFF. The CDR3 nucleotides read TGCAGCGCCGAAAAGTTGGGGCAAATGTTTTTT.

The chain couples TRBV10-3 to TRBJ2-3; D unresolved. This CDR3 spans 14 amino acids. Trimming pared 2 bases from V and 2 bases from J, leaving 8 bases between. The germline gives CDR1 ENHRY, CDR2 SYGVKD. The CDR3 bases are TGTGCCATCAGTGAGAGCAAGGACACAGATACGCAGTATTTT. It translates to CAISESKDTDTQYF.

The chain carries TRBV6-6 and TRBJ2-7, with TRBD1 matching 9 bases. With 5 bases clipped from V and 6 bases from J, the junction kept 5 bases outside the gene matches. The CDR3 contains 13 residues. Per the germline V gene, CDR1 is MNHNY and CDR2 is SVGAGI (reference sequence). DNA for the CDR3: TGTGCCAGCAGTGGGACAGGGCCCGCCGAGCAGTACTTC. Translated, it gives CASSGTGPAEQYF.